The 5 T cell receptor beta chains below were found in one sample sequenced in a study of cytomegalovirus exposure and HLA in healthy donors. The PCR made use of 60 Vbeta and 13 Jbeta primers. Only in-frame clones appear in the TCRdb table, and some are missing; sequencing was by immunoSEQ multiplex PCR. Here the sample spans about 90,000 clones, approximately 84% being singletons. Sequenced input: PBMCs. Source of these receptors: a man between 18 and 29 years old in good health and CMV-seronegative.

This clone came up once. V gene TRBV10-1 combines with J gene TRBJ2-5; perhaps TRBD1 as D (6 bases). CDR1 and CDR2 (germline): WNHNN, SYGVQD (reference sequence). CDR3 length: 14 residues. Trimming took 0 bases from V and 4 from J, leaving 9 bases between them. The CDR3 DNA sequence: TGCGCCAGCAGTGAGTCATCAGGGGCAGAGACCCAGTACTTC. Residues: CASSESSGAETQYF.

This clone was seen just once. This chain joins TRBV15 and TRBJ2-1; 10 bases are shared with TRBD2. After removal of 0 bases from V and 7 bases from J, the junction contained 6 bases not matched to a gene. Germline lookup yields CDR1 LNHNV and CDR2 YYDKDF (reference sequence). The CDR3 has 16 residues. CDR3 in amino acids: CATSRDPAGGGNEQFF. CDR3 sequence (DNA): TGTGCCACCAGCAGAGATCCAGCGGGGGGGGGAAATGAGCAGTTCTTC.

This clone was observed once. The rearrangement joins TRBV15 to TRBJ2-7; 7 bases fit TRBD1. Germline lookup yields CDR1 LNHNV and CDR2 YYDKDF (reference sequence). The CDR3 contains 15 residues. V was clipped by 5 bases and J by 0 bases; unmatched bases: 7. The CDR3, as DNA: TGTGCCACCAGCCGCATCAGGGGGAGCTCCTACGAGCAGTACTTC. As protein: CATSRIRGSSYEQYF.

This chain links TRBV28 with TRBJ1-1; TRBD1 might be the D (6 bases). Trimming shortened V by 5 bases and J by 8 bases, and 21 bases separated the two germline ends. This CDR3 is built from 15 residues. Germline V lookup: CDR1 MDHEN, CDR2 SYDVKM. The CDR3 protein is CASSGGGVVDREAFF. CDR3 nucleotide sequence: TGTGCCAGCAGTGGGGGAGGGGTCGTAGACAGGGAAGCTTTCTTT.

The V call is TRBV5-1, the J call TRBJ1-5; 7 bases agree with TRBD1. Germline V gene data show CDR1 as SGHRS and CDR2 as YFSETQ. This CDR3 is 15 amino acids long. V was clipped by 3 bases and J by 2 bases; unmatched bases: 5. As DNA, the CDR3 is TGCGCCAGCAGCTATACCACAGGGGGCAATCAGCCCCAGCATTTT. Translating it yields CASSYTTGGNQPQHF.